Below are 28 T cell receptor beta chains sequenced from a single sample in a study of blood T cell repertoires in COVID-19. Some clones are missing from TCRdb's copy, which holds only in-frame ones; the method was immunoSEQ multiplex PCR. Altogether approximately 150,000 clones are present, approximately 88% being singletons, with the ten largest covering 3.9%. Sample: peripheral blood. All receptors come from a woman in her fifties or sixties who had recovered from COVID-19.

V and J are TRBV28 and TRBJ2-5; D possibly corresponds to TRBD2 (5 bases). The length of the CDR3 is 12 residues. CDR1 MDHEN and CDR2 SYDVKM come from the germline V gene. V gave up 5 bases and J gave up 1 base, with 5 bases separating them. In DNA, the CDR3 is TGTGCCAGCAGTGGACTCCAAGAGACCCAGTACTTC. Amino acid sequence: CASSGLQETQYF.

The CDR3 is CASSAGGETQYF. The CDR3 DNA reads TGTGCCAGTTCCGCGGGCGGGGAGACCCAGTACTTC. The rearrangement links TRBV19 to TRBJ2-5, with D perhaps matching TRBD2 (5 bases). The length of the CDR3 is 12 residues. The germline gives CDR1 LNHDA, CDR2 SQIVND (reference sequence). V was trimmed by 8 bases and J by 5 bases, leaving 12 bases between them.

V and J are TRBV3-1 (or the pseudogene TRBV3-2) and TRBJ1-2, with TRBD1 identical over 10 bases. CDR3 length: 16 residues. The V gene's germline CDR1 is LGHDT and CDR2 YNNKEL (reference sequence). The V gene end was trimmed by 3 bases and the J gene end by 8 bases; junction bases not matched to a gene: 12. The CDR3 sequence is CASSHGTGAPWGGYTF. The CDR3 nucleotides are TGTGCCAGCAGCCACGGGACAGGGGCCCCTTGGGGAGGCTACACCTTC.

V gene TRBV10-3 combines with J gene TRBJ2-1, with 11 bases aligning to TRBD2. Germline CDR1 ENHRY, CDR2 SYGVKD. The CDR3 is made up of 15 amino acids. With V trimmed by 4 bases and J by 7 bases, 6 bases remained unmatched. The CDR3 spells CAISGSGGAENEQFF. The CDR3, as DNA: TGTGCCATCAGTGGTAGCGGGGGGGCGGAGAATGAGCAGTTCTTC.

The gene calls are TRBV7-9 and TRBJ2-3; D gene ambiguous. This CDR3 region has 14 residues. The germline V gene has CDR1 SEHNR and CDR2 FQNEAQ (reference sequence). Trimming cost V 5 bases and J 0 bases, with 9 bases left between them. The CDR3 loop reads CASSHRSSTDTQYF. Here the CDR3 DNA reads TGTGCCAGCAGCCACAGATCTAGCACAGATACGCAGTATTTT.

The chain has TRBV5-1 and TRBJ2-3; D gene ambiguous. The V end lost 4 bases, the J end lost 6 bases, and 9 bases lay between the germline ends. CDR1 SGHRS and CDR2 YFSETQ come from the germline V gene. The CDR3 is made up of 12 amino acids. CDR3 in DNA: TGCGCCAGCAGCCCAGACTGGGATACGCAGTATTTT. Protein sequence: CASSPDWDTQYF.

The gene calls are TRBV28 and TRBJ1-2; D unresolved. V was pared by 3 bases and J by 1 base, with 12 bases between. CDR1 and CDR2 from the germline V gene are MDHEN and SYDVKM. This CDR3 is built from 15 residues. The CDR3 spells CASSFEPRSNYGYTF. For the CDR3, the DNA is TGTGCCAGCAGTTTCGAACCACGGAGTAACTATGGCTACACCTTC.

This chain joins TRBV28 and TRBJ1-1; D perhaps matches TRBD1 (5 bases). The CDR3 is 15 amino acids. Germline V gene lookup returns CDR1 MDHEN and CDR2 SYDVKM. V gave up 5 bases and J gave up 0 bases, with 13 bases separating them. CDR3: CASSLPGGMNTEAFF. CDR3 nucleotide sequence: TGTGCCAGCAGTCTCCCCGGGGGAATGAACACTGAAGCTTTCTTT. The whole variable domain, remainder taken from reference TRBV28 and TRBJ1-1, is DVKVTQSSRYLVKRTGEKVFLECVQDMDHENMFWYRQDPGLGLRLIYFSYDVKMKEKGDIPEGYSVSREKKERFSLILESASTNQTSMYLCASSLPGGMNTEAFFGQGTRLTVV.

The V call is TRBV6-2 or TRBV6-3, the J call TRBJ1-1; TRBD1 aligns across 9 bases. Trimming took 6 bases from V and 0 from J; bases not matched to a gene: 14. The CDR3 length is 18 residues. Germline V gene data show CDR1 as MNHEY and CDR2 as SVGEGT. The CDR3 nucleotides read TGTGCCAGCAGCGACGCTAAGTGGACAGGGGTCGTGAACACTGAAGCTTTCTTT. Translation: CASSDAKWTGVVNTEAFF.

The rearrangement uses TRBV5-1 and TRBJ2-1, with D possibly matching TRBD1 (5 bases). The CDR3 is made up of 15 amino acids. CDR1 and CDR2 (germline): SGHRS, YFSETQ. The V and J ends lost 0 bases and 3 bases respectively, with 10 bases between them. CDR3: CASSLGGSLYNEQFF. CDR3 nucleotides: TGCGCCAGCAGCTTGGGGGGCTCCCTCTACAATGAGCAGTTCTTC. Supplemented by reference TRBV5-1 and TRBJ2-1, the full variable domain reads KAGVTQTPRYLIKTRGQQVTLSCSPISGHRSVSWYQQTPGQGLQFLFEYFSETQRNKGNFPGRFSGRQFSNSRSEMNVSTLELGDSALYLCASSLGGSLYNEQFFGPGTRLTVL.

This clone was picked up a small number of times. CDR3 residues: CASSFPGQLIYGYTF. CDR3 bases: TGTGCCAGCAGTTTTCCGGGACAGCTTATCTATGGCTACACCTTC. The rearrangement links TRBV28 to TRBJ1-2; 7 bases are shared with TRBD1. The CDR3 covers 15 residues. The V segment lost 3 bases and the J segment 4 bases; nucleotides outside the gene matches: 8. Germline CDR1 reads MDHEN; CDR2 reads SYDVKM.

This clone was detected only a few times. The gene calls are TRBV18 and TRBJ2-3; D is perhaps TRBD1 (5 bases). There are 16 residues in the CDR3. Germline CDR1 and CDR2: KGHSH and LQKENI. V dropped 3 bases and J dropped 3 bases, with 16 bases sitting between them. The CDR3 is CASSPRSGSGTDTQYF. CDR3 bases: TGTGCCAGCTCACCTCGGTCAGGGTCCGGGACAGATACGCAGTATTTT.

The chain links TRBV6-5 to TRBJ2-2; no clear D. The CDR3 covers 11 residues. Trimming cost V 8 bases and J 8 bases, with 9 bases left between them. The germline gives CDR1 MNHEY, CDR2 SVGAGI. The CDR3 DNA sequence: TGTGCCAGCCCTAATCGGGGGGAGCTGTTTTTT. Translating it yields CASPNRGELFF.

The V gene is TRBV5-4, the J gene TRBJ1-1; a possible D gene is TRBD1 (6 bases). The length of the CDR3 is 16 residues. In germline, CDR1 is SGHNT, CDR2 YYREEE (reference sequence). With 4 bases removed from V and 1 base from J, the gap between germline ends came to 17 bases. In nucleotides, the CDR3 is TGTGCCAGCAGCCCCACTTTGACAGGAAGGAACACTGAAGCTTTCTTT. Translated, it gives CASSPTLTGRNTEAFF.

Comment on this clone: Other DNA sequences in the same sample also yield this CDR3. The chain uses TRBV28 and TRBJ1-2; a possible D gene is TRBD1 (5 bases). The V end was cut by 4 bases, the J end by 4 bases, with 13 bases between. Germline V gives CDR1 MDHEN, CDR2 SYDVKM. This CDR3 has 14 residues. This chain's CDR3 is CASSSTGGGYGYTF. Here the CDR3 DNA reads TGTGCCAGCAGTTCGACCGGGGGAGGCTATGGCTACACCTTC.

The chain has TRBV2 and TRBJ2-1; 9 positions agree with TRBD1. The J segment lost 2 bases and the V segment lost 10 bases, leaving 6 bases of the junction unmatched. The CDR3 totals 14 residues. Germline CDR1 SNHLY, CDR2 FYNNEI. CDR3 sequence: CAIQGTGPYNEQFF. For the CDR3, the DNA is TGTGCCATCCAGGGGACAGGGCCCTACAATGAGCAGTTCTTC.

The CDR3 DNA follows: TGTGCCAGCAGCCTTAGAAACTGGGCCGAAGCTTTCTTT. Its protein is CASSLRNWAEAFF. The J gene is TRBJ1-1, the V gene TRBV3-1 (or the pseudogene TRBV3-2); no firm D call. The CDR3 contains 13 residues. In germline, CDR1 is LGHDT, CDR2 YNNKEL (reference sequence). V lost 4 bases and J lost 8, with 14 bases in between.

V is TRBV28 and J is TRBJ1-2, with D maybe TRBD1 (5 bases). The CDR3 length is 13 residues. The ends were cut back, 2 bases at V and 14 bases at J, with 18 bases in the middle. The germline CDR1 and CDR2 sequences are MDHEN and SYDVKM. The CDR3 spells CASSLPEEGRVTF. Here the CDR3 DNA reads TGTGCCAGCAGTTTACCCGAGGAGGGACGGGTAACCTTC.

The chain recombines TRBV5-5 with TRBJ1-5, with TRBD1 identical over 10 bases. The CDR3 runs to 17 residues. CDR1 and CDR2 (germline): SGHKS, YYEKEE (reference sequence). The trim removed 3 bases at V and 2 bases at J, leaving 8 bases unmatched. The CDR3 bases are TGTGCCAGCAGCTACGGGACAGGGGACAATGGCAATCAGCCCCAGCATTTT. It translates to CASSYGTGDNGNQPQHF.

The V and J genes are TRBV7-6 and TRBJ1-6; D is undetermined. The V and J ends lost 2 bases and 0 bases respectively, with 8 bases between them. Looked up from germline, CDR1 is SGHVS and CDR2 is FNYEAQ. This CDR3 has 16 amino acids. This CDR3 is CASSLRQRSYNSPLHF. The DNA of the CDR3 is TGTGCCAGCAGCTTAAGGCAGCGCTCCTATAATTCACCCCTCCACTTT.

The chain couples TRBV5-1 to TRBJ2-1; 10 bases align to TRBD1. This CDR3 has 15 residues. V lost 4 bases, J lost 3 bases, and 4 bases stayed unmatched. CDR1 is SGHRS and CDR2 is YFSETQ in the germline V gene. DNA for the CDR3: TGCGCCAGCAGCCCGGGACAGGGGAACTACAATGAGCAGTTCTTC. This sequence encodes CASSPGQGNYNEQFF.

The chain couples TRBV5-1 to TRBJ1-2, with D maybe TRBD1 (6 bases). Trimming left V 2 bases short and J 2 bases short, with 19 bases between. Germline CDR1 SGHRS, CDR2 YFSETQ. The CDR3 runs 17 residues. CDR3 DNA sequence: TGCGCCAGCAGCTTCCTCGCCGCCCCTCAGGGGAACTATGGCTACACCTTC. Protein product: CASSFLAAPQGNYGYTF.

The CDR3 DNA is TGTGCCAGCAGCCAAGAAACAACAGGGTTGGGGTCCCAGCCCCAGCATTTT. It yields the protein CASSQETTGLGSQPQHF. The chain joins TRBV4-2 to TRBJ1-5; D might be TRBD1 (6 bases). The CDR3 extends over 17 amino acids. Trimming left V 0 bases short and J 7 bases short, with 19 bases between. Germline CDR1 reads LGHNA; CDR2 reads YNFKEQ.

CDR3 sequence: CASSRRDIQETQYF. In DNA form, the CDR3 reads TGTGCCAGCTCGCGCCGGGACATCCAAGAGACCCAGTACTTC. The rearrangement uses TRBV18 and TRBJ2-5; TRBD1 might be the D (6 bases). The CDR3 has 14 residues. Germline assignment: CDR1 KGHSH and CDR2 LQKENI. V was pared by 6 bases and J by 1 base, with 12 bases between.

The chain recombines TRBV19 with TRBJ2-6; no firm D call. The CDR3 runs to 14 residues. The V end was cut by 7 bases, the J end by 0 bases, with 7 bases between. The germline gives CDR1 LNHDA, CDR2 SQIVND (reference sequence). The CDR3 nucleotides read TGTGCCAGTATCGATAGCTCTGGGGCCAACGTCCTGACTTTC. Protein: CASIDSSGANVLTF.

The chain joins TRBV5-1 to TRBJ1-4; 9 bases line up with TRBD1. Unmatched junction bases numbered 2, after V lost 1 base and J lost 7 bases. The CDR3 extends over 14 amino acids. The germline gives CDR1 SGHRS, CDR2 YFSETQ. The CDR3 loop is CASSLTGGGEKLFF. DNA for the CDR3: TGCGCCAGCAGCTTGACAGGGGGCGGTGAAAAACTGTTTTTT. The full variable domain, in which reference TRBV5-1 and TRBJ1-4 provide the parts outside the CDR3, is KAGVTQTPRYLIKTRGQQVTLSCSPISGHRSVSWYQQTPGQGLQFLFEYFSETQRNKGNFPGRFSGRQFSNSRSEMNVSTLELGDSALYLCASSLTGGGEKLFFGSGTQLSVL.

This chain joins TRBV7-3 and TRBJ1-2; 9 bases are a match to TRBD1. The CDR3 contains 12 residues. Germline V gene data show CDR1 as SGHTA and CDR2 as FQGTGA. The V and J ends lost 5 bases and 14 bases, in that order; junction bases with no gene match: 9. CDR3 loop: CASSRTGDPPTF. The CDR3 nucleotides read TGTGCCAGCAGCCGGACAGGGGACCCTCCAACCTTC.

The chain combines TRBV4-1 with TRBJ2-2; 7 nucleotides align to TRBD1. This CDR3 comprises 15 residues. Germline V CDR1 and CDR2: MGHRA, YSYEKL. Trimming took 1 base from V and 3 from J; bases not matched to a gene: 2. The chain's CDR3 is CASSQADRDTGELFF. The CDR3, as DNA: TGCGCCAGCAGCCAAGCCGACAGGGACACCGGGGAGCTGTTTTTT.